This entry is about one T cell receptor beta chain. Its antigen is currently unknown. V trimming: 4 bases; J trimming: 3 bases; junction bases outside the gene matches: 9. There are 16 residues in the CDR3. Germline values: CDR1 SGHNT, CDR2 YYREEE (reference sequence). This sample stems from a study of T cell repertoires and HLA-DP antigens. Some clones are missing from TCRdb's copy, which holds only in-frame ones; the method was immunoSEQ multiplex PCR. The data hold more than 90,000 clones, with 92% observed a single time. The specimen was CD4+ T cells from PBMCs. This TCR derives from a woman under 30 in good health and CMV-seronegative. The J gene is TRBJ2-5, the V gene TRBV5-4; 10 positions agree with TRBD1. The CDR3 DNA follows: TGTGCCAGCAGCATAGGGACAGGGGCCCGCGAAGAGACCCAGTACTTC. Encoded protein: CASSIGTGAREETQYF.